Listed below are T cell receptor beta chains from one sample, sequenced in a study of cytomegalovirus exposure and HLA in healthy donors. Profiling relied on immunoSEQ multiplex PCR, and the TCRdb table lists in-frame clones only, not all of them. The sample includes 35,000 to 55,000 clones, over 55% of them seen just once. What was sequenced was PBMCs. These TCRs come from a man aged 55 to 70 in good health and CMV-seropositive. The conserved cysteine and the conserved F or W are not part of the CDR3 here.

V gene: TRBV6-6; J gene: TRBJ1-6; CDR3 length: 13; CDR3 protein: ASSYGQMPDSPLH
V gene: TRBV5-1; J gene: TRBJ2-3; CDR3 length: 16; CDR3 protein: ASSLGANTRKATDTQY
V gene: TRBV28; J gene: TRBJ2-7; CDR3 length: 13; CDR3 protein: ASSLYLGQSYEQY
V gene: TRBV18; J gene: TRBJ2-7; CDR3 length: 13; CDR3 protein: ASSPPGTATYEQY
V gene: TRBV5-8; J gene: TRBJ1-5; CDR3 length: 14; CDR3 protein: ASSLVWTGGNQPQH
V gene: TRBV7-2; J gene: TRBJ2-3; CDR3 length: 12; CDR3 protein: ASSFGTRGDTQY
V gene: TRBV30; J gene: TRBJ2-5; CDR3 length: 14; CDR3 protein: AWSVRRNRGGETQY
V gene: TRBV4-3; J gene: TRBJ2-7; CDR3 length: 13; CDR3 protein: ASSQEVLSSYEQY
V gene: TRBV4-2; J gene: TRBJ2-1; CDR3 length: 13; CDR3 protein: ASSQPDRVGGGQF
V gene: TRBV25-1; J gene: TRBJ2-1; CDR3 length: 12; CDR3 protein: ASSDPSGTNEQF
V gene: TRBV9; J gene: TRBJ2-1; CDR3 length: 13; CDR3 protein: ASSVGGDPYNEQF
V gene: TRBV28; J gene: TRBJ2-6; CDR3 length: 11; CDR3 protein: ASTPFGANVLT
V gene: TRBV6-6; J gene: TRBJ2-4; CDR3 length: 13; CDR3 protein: ASSSGTGGQNIQY
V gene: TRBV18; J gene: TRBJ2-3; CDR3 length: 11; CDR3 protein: ASSRGSTDTQY
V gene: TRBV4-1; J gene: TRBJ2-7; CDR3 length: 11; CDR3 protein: ASSHPSGSEQY
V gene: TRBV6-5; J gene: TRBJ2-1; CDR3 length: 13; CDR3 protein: ASNSRMTSHNEQF
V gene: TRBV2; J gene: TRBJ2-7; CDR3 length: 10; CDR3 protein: ASSRTGYEQY
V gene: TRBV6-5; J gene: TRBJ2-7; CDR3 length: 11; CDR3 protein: ASSYSGQPKKY
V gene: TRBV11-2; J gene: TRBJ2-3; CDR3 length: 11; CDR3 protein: ASSPPGADTQY
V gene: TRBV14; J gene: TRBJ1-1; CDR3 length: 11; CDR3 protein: ASSRGRYTEAF
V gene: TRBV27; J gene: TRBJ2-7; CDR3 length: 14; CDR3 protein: ASSSGRAGGTREQY
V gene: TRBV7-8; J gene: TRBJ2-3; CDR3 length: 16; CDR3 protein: ASSSLLLADRSTDTQY
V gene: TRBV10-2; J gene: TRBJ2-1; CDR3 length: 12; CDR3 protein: ASSVTRTYNEQF
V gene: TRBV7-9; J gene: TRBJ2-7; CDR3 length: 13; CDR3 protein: ASSSGTSGPPRQY
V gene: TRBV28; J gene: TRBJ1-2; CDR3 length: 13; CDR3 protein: ASSSPRRAHYGYT
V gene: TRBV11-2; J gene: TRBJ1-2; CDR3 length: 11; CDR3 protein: ASSSTGDYGYT
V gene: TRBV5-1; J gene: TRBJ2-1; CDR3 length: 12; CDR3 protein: ASSLRGDGNEQF
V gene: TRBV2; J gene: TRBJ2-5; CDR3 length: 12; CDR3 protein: ASSVWGDQETQY
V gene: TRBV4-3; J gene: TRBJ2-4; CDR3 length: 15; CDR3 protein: ASSQEWKESGSNIQY
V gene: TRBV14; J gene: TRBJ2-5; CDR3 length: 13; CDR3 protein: ASSQVVTGQETQY
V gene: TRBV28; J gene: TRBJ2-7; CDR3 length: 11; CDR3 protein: ASRTRDTYEQY
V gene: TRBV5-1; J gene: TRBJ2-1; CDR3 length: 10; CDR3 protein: ASSLEGTSKF
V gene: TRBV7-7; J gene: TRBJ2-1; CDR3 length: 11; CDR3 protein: ASSLGQDNEQF
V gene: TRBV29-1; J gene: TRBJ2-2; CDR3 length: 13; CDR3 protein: SVDGVAGVNGELF
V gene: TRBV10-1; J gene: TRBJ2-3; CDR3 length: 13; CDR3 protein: ASSQDSPSTDTQY
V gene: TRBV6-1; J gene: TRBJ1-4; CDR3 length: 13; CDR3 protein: ASSETWLANEKLF
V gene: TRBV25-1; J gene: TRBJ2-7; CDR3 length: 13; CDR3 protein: ASSSTRRGGAEQY
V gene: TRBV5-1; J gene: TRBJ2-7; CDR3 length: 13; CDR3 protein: ASSLPGAGGYEQY
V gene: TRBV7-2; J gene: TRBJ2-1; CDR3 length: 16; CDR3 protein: ASSLRASGRSSYNEQF
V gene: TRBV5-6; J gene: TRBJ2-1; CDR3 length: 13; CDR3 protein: ASSPTPNSYNEQF
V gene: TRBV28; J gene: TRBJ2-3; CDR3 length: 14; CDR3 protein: ASKIGASGPSDTQY
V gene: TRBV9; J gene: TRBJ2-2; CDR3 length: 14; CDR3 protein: ASSAPGTGLAGELF
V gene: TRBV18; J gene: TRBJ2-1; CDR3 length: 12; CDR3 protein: ASSASGVYNEQF
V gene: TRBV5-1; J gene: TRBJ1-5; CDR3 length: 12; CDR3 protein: ASSLDGSNQPQH
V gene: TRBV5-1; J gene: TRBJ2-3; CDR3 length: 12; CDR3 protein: ASSTGTSGDTQY
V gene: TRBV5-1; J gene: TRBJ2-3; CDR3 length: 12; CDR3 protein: ASSLGSGADTQY
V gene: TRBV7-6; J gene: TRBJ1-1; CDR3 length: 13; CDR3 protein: ASSPGQSLNTEAF
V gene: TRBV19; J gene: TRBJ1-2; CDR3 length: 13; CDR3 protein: ASSPSTGTVYGYT
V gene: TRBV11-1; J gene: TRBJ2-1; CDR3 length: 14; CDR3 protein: ASSSRLALSYNEQF
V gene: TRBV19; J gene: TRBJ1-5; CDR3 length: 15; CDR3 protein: ASSKGAGGAGNQPQH